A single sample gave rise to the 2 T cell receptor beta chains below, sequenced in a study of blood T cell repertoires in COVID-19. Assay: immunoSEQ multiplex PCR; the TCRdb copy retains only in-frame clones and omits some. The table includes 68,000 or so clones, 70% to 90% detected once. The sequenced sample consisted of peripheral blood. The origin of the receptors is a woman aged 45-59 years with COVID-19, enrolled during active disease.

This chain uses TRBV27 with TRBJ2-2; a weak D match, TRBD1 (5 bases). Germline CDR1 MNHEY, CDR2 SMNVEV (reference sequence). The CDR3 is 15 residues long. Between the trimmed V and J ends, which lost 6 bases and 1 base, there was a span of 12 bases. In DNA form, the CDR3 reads TGTGCCAGCAGCCCCCCCACAGGGAACACCGGGGAGCTGTTTTTT. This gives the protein CASSPPTGNTGELFF.

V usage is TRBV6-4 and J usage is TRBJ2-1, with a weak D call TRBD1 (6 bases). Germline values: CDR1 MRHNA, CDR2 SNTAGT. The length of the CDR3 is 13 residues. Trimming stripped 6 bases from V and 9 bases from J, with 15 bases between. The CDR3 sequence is CASRPSRGGEQFF. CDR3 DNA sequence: TGTGCCAGCAGGCCCTCGAGAGGGGGTGAGCAGTTCTTC.